Below are 12 T cell receptor beta chains sequenced from a single sample in a study of OX40 agonist ivuxolimab in advanced cancers. The data were produced by immunoSEQ multiplex PCR, yet TCRdb's version contains in-frame clones alone and is incomplete. The data hold about 57,000 clones, with over 80% observed a single time. The material sequenced was CD4+ or CD8+ T cells sorted from blood, taken in a trial of the OX40 agonist ivuxolimab. These TCRs come from an adult with an advanced solid tumor such as melanoma, head and neck, liver or kidney cancer.

V is TRBV5-6 and J is TRBJ2-7; 7 bases are shared with TRBD1. The V and J ends lost 1 base and 5 bases, in that order; junction bases with no gene match: 12. CDR1 and CDR2 (germline): SGHDT, YYEEEE. This CDR3 region has 16 residues. The CDR3 coding sequence is TGTGCCAGCAGCTTGAGATTCATAAGGGGGCTAAACGAGCAGTACTTC. It codes for CASSLRFIRGLNEQYF.

The gene calls are TRBV5-1 and TRBJ2-7, with 8 nucleotides matching TRBD1. Germline CDR1 reads SGHRS; CDR2 reads YFSETQ. This CDR3 has 17 residues. Trimming at V came to 4 bases and at J to 0 bases, leaving 12 bases not matched to a gene. DNA for the CDR3: TGCGCCAGCAGCGAAAATCCGGACAGGGTGATCTCCTACGAGCAGTACTTC. Encoded protein: CASSENPDRVISYEQYF.

This rearrangement joins TRBV19 to TRBJ1-5; possibly TRBD1 for D (5 bases). This CDR3 has 13 residues. Germline V CDR1 and CDR2: LNHDA, SQIVND (reference sequence). The CDR3 DNA sequence: TGTGCATGTTCAGGGTCGCGTAATCAGCCCCAGCATTTT. Amino acids: CACSGSRNQPQHF.

The chain carries TRBV4-3 and TRBJ2-7; D is perhaps TRBD1 or TRBD2 (5 bases each). V was pared by 0 bases and J by 5 bases, with 20 bases between. Germline V gives CDR1 LGHNA, CDR2 YSLEER. The length of the CDR3 is 17 residues. CDR3 DNA sequence: TGCGCCAGCAGCCAAGATCACTTTGCTGGGACGGGGCACGAGCAGTACTTC. The encoded protein is CASSQDHFAGTGHEQYF.

This sequence joins TRBV5-6 and TRBJ2-7, with 7 bases identical to TRBD1. The germline V gene has CDR1 SGHDT and CDR2 YYEEEE. There are 14 residues in the CDR3. Trimming removed 6 bases from V and 0 bases from J; junction bases left unmatched: 6. CDR3 region: CASKRTGTSYEQYF. CDR3 nucleotide sequence: TGTGCCAGCAAGCGGACAGGTACCTCCTACGAGCAGTACTTC.

J is TRBJ2-2 and V is TRBV5-1; 10 bases agree with TRBD1. Germline loops: CDR1 SGHRS, CDR2 YFSETQ. The CDR3 contains 17 residues. The trim removed 4 bases at V and 4 bases at J, leaving 10 bases unmatched. In DNA form, the CDR3 reads TGCGCCAGCAGCGGCATCCCGGGACAGGGGATCACCGGGGAGCTGTTTTTT. This gives the protein CASSGIPGQGITGELFF.

The V and J genes are TRBV9 and TRBJ1-6; TRBD1 agrees at 7 bases. The trim removed 0 bases at V and 9 bases at J, leaving 6 bases unmatched. Per the germline V gene, CDR1 is SGDLS and CDR2 is YYNGEE. This CDR3 region has 15 residues. The DNA for the CDR3 is TGTGCCAGCAGCGTAGGGGCAGGGGGTGGTTCACCCCTCCACTTT. Translated: CASSVGAGGGSPLHF.

The chain recombines TRBV7-9 with TRBJ2-7, with 8 bases matching TRBD1. The junction had 7 bases not matched to a gene; V was cut back by 5 bases and J by 4 bases. The germline V gene has CDR1 SEHNR and CDR2 FQNEAQ (reference sequence). The CDR3 loop spans 14 amino acids. The CDR3 reads CASSVQGVSYEQYF. The DNA of the CDR3 is TGTGCCAGCAGCGTACAGGGGGTGAGTTACGAGCAGTACTTC.

The V and J genes are TRBV18 and TRBJ1-2, with a weak D call TRBD1 (6 bases). V was trimmed by 3 bases and J by 7 bases, leaving 15 bases between them. The CDR3 has 14 residues. Germline CDR1 is KGHSH and CDR2 is LQKENI. DNA of the CDR3: TGTGCCAGCTCACCCCCGGGGCCGACAGGTGGCTACACCTTC. It specifies CASSPPGPTGGYTF.

The chain is built from TRBV5-6 and TRBJ2-1, with D uncertain. Germline-derived CDR1 and CDR2 are SGHDT and YYEEEE. V lost 0 bases and J 4 bases, leaving 5 bases between the germline ends. CDR3 length: 13 amino acids. The CDR3 DNA is TGTGCCAGCAGCTTGGAGGCTTACAATGAGCAGTTCTTC. It encodes CASSLEAYNEQFF.

V is TRBV6-6 and J is TRBJ1-5; 9 bases agree with TRBD1. CDR3 length: 13 residues. The germline gives CDR1 MNHNY, CDR2 SVGAGI (reference sequence). V gave up 6 bases and J gave up 9 bases; unmatched junction bases: 6. CDR3 DNA: TGTGCCAGCAGAGAACAGGGGGCGACGCCCCAGCATTTT. This codes for CASREQGATPQHF.

This chain's CDR3 is CASGTGFRSYYGYTF. The CDR3, as DNA: TGTGCCAGTGGCACAGGGTTTCGATCTTACTATGGCTACACCTTC. The chain joins TRBV19 to TRBJ1-2; TRBD1 might be the D (6 bases). In germline, CDR1 is LNHDA, CDR2 SQIVND (reference sequence). The CDR3 is 15 residues long. The V end was cut by 8 bases, the J end by 3 bases, with 19 bases between.